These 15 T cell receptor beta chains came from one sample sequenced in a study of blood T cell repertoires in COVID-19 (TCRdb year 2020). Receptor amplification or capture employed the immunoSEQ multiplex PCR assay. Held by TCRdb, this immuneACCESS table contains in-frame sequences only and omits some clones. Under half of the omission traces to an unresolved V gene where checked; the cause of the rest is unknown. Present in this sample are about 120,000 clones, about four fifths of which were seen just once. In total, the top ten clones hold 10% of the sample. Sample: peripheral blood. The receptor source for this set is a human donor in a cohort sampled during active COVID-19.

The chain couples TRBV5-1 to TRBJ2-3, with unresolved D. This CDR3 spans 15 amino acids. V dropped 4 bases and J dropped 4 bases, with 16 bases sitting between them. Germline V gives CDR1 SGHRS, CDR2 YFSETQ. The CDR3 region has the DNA TGCGCCAGCAGCCCACCGGAGATAGCCCCAGATACGCAGTATTTT. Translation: CASSPPEIAPDTQYF.

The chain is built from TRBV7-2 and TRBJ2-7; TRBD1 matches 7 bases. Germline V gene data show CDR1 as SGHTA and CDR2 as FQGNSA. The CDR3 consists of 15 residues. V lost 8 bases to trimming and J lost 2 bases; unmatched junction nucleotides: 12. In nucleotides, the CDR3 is TGTGCCAGCTCCGCCTCCACAGGGGAACCCTACGAGCAGTACTTC. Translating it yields CASSASTGEPYEQYF.

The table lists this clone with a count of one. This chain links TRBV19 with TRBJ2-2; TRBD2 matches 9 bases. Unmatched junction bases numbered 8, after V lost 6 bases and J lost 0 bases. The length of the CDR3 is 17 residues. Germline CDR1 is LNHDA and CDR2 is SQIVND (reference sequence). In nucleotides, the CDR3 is TGTGCCAGTAGAGAGAGCGGGGGGTTCGCGAACACCGGGGAGCTGTTTTTT. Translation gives CASRESGGFANTGELFF.

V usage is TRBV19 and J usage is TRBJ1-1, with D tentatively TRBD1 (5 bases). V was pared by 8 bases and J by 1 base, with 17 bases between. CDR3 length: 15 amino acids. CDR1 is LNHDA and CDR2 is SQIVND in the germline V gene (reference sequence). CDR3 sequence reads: CASFKEYGGNTEAFF. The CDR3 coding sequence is TGTGCCAGTTTTAAAGAGTACGGGGGGAACACTGAAGCTTTCTTT.

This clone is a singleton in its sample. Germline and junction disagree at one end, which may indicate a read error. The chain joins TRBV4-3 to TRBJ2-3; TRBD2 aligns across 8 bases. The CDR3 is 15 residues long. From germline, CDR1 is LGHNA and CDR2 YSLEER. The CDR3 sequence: CASSQDVGTSSIVGF. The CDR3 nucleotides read TGCGCCAGCAGCCAAGATGTAGGGACTAGTTCTATCGTGGGTTTT.

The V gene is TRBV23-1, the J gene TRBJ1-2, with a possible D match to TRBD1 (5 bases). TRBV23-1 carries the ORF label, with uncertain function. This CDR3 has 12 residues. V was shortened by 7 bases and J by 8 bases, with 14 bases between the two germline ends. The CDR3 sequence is CASNRRIGGYTF. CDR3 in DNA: TGCGCCAGCAACAGGCGGATTGGGGGCTACACCTTC.

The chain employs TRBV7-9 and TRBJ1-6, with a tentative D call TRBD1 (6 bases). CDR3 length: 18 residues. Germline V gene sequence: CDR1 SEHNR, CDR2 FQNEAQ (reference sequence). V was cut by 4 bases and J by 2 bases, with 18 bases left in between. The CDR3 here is CASSSTDPGTTYNSPLHF. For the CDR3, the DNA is TGTGCCAGCAGCTCAACAGATCCCGGGACAACCTATAATTCACCCCTCCACTTT.

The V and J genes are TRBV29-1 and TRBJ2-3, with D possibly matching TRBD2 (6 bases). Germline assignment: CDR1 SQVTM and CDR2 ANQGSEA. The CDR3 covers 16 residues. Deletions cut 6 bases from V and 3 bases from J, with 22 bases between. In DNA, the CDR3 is TGCAGCGTCCCCGCCCCGGGGACTTATGGTACAGATACGCAGTATTTT. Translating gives CSVPAPGTYGTDTQYF.

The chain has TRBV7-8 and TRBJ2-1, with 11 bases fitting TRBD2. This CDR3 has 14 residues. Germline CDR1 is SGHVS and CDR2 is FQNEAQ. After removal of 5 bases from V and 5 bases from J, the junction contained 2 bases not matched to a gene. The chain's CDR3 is CASSRLAGNNEQFF. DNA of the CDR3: TGTGCCAGCAGCCGACTAGCGGGGAACAATGAGCAGTTCTTC.

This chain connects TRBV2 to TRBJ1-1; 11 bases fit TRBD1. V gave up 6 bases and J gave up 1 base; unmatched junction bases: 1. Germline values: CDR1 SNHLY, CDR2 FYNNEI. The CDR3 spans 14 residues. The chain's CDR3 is CASSGQGANTEAFF. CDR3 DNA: TGTGCCAGCAGCGGACAGGGGGCGAACACTGAAGCTTTCTTT.

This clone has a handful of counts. DNA of the CDR3: TGTGCCAGCAGCGAAACCGGGACTCTTACCTACGAGCAGTACTTC. As protein: CASSETGTLTYEQYF. The V call is TRBV9, the J call TRBJ2-7, with D perhaps matching TRBD2 (6 bases). Between the trimmed V and J ends, which lost 3 bases and 2 bases, there was a span of 15 bases. This CDR3 is 15 amino acids long. From germline, CDR1 is SGDLS and CDR2 YYNGEE.

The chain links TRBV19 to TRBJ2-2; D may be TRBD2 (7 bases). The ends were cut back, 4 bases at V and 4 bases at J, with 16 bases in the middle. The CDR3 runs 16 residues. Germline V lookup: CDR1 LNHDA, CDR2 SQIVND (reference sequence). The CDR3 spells CASSTYGGGSTGELFF. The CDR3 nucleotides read TGTGCCAGTAGTACGTACGGGGGCGGGAGCACCGGGGAGCTGTTTTTT.

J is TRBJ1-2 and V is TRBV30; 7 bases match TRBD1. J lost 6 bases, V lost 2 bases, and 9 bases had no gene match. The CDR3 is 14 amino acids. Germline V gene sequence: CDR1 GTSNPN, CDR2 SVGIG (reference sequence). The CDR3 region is CAWSPGTAVDGYTF. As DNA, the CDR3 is TGTGCCTGGAGTCCCGGGACAGCCGTAGATGGCTACACCTTC.

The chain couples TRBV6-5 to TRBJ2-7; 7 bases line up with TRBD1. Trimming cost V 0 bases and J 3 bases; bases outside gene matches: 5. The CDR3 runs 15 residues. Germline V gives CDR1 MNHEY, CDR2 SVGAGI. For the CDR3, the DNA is TGTGCCAGCAGTTACTCACTGGGACAGAGCTACGAGCAGTACTTC. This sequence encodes CASSYSLGQSYEQYF.

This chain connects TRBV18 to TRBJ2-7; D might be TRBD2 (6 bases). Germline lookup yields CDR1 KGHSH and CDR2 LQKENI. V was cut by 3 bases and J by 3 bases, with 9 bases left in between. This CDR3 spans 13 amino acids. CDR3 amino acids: CASSPAGFYEQYF. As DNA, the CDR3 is TGTGCCAGCTCACCGGCGGGGTTCTACGAGCAGTACTTC.